The clone carrying this TCR beta chain showed up just once. Its antigen remains unidentified. Clones were read by immunoSEQ multiplex PCR, and TCRdb kept only the in-frame ones, dropping some. The table includes about 30,000 clones, approximately 80% detected once. The sample comes from a study of STAT5B mutations in CD4+ large granular lymphocyte leukemia. General study findings and limits: Without putative leukemic clones, patient CD4-sorted repertoires remained more clonal than healthy CD4+ repertoires. Compared with healthy controls (2/35), patient top clones favored TRBV06 (8/27).

V lost 4 bases to trimming and J lost 4 bases, with 14 bases between them. The germline V gene has CDR1 LNHDA and CDR2 SQIVND (reference sequence). The CDR3 runs 14 residues. Controls came from buffy coats of healthy blood donors. This TCR came from a human donor in good health. The chain joins TRBV19 to TRBJ2-7; D is ambiguous. Source material: CD4+ T cells from blood buffy coats. CDR3 in amino acids: CASSSVLQTYEQYF. CDR3 bases: TGTGCCAGTAGTAGCGTATTGCAAACATACGAGCAGTACTTC.